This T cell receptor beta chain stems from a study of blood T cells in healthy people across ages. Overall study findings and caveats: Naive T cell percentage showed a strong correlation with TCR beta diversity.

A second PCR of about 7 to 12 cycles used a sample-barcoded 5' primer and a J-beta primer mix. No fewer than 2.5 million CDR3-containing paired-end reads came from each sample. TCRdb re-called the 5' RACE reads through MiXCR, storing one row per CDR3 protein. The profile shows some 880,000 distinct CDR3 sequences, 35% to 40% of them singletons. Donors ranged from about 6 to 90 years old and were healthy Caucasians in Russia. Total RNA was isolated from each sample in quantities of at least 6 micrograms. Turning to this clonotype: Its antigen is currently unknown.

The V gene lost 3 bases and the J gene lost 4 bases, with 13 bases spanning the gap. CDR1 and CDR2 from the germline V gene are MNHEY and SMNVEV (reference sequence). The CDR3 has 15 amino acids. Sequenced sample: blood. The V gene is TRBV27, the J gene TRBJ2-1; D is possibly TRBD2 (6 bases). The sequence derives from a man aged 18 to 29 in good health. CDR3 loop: CASSFSAGTYNEQFF. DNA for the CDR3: TGTGCCAGCAGTTTTTCAGCGGGTACTTACAATGAGCAGTTCTTC.